The 10 T cell receptor beta chains presented below share a single source sample, sequenced in a study of shared clonotypes between healthy human individuals. The table came from immunoSEQ multiplex PCR; TCRdb's copy has only in-frame clones and leaves some out. The table lists some 450,000 clones, 75% to 80% of them singletons, with approximately 12% in the top ten. Sequencing was done on a sample of PBMCs. The receptors come from a woman aged 40 to 50 in good health. Some clones in this sample may be carry-over from other donors' samples.

This clone is a singleton in its sample. The chain has TRBV7-9 and TRBJ2-5; no definite D call. The ends were cut back, 7 bases at V and 5 bases at J, with 8 bases in the middle. Germline loops: CDR1 SEHNR, CDR2 FQNEAQ (reference sequence). This CDR3 spans 11 amino acids. The CDR3 DNA reads TGTGCCAGCAACACCTTCGAGACCCAGTACTTC. It specifies CASNTFETQYF.

The chain combines TRBV7-9 with TRBJ2-7; TRBD1 is a possible D gene (6 bases). Trimming removed 5 bases at V and 4 bases at J, with 9 bases between. This CDR3 spans 12 amino acids. Looked up from germline, CDR1 is SEHNR and CDR2 is FQNEAQ (reference sequence). CDR3 residues: CASSADRYEQYF. The CDR3 DNA sequence: TGTGCCAGCAGCGCCGACAGGTACGAGCAGTACTTC.

This clone was recorded only once. V usage is TRBV27 and J usage is TRBJ2-1; the match to TRBD2 covers 10 bases. The trim removed 5 bases at V and 8 bases at J, leaving 15 bases unmatched. The CDR3 totals 17 residues. From germline, CDR1 is MNHEY and CDR2 SMNVEV (reference sequence). The CDR3 here is CASSRTKLSGRRDEQFF. The DNA for the CDR3 is TGTGCCAGCAGTCGAACAAAACTTAGCGGGAGGAGAGATGAGCAGTTCTTC.

V and J are TRBV30 and TRBJ2-7; D gene ambiguous. The CDR3 has 11 residues. Trimming removed 5 bases at V and 6 bases at J, with 11 bases between. Germline lookup yields CDR1 GTSNPN and CDR2 SVGIG (reference sequence). CDR3 loop: CAWAGLCEQYF. The CDR3 coding sequence is TGTGCCTGGGCAGGCCTCTGCGAGCAGTACTTC.

There are a few counts of this clone. V and J are TRBV7-2 and TRBJ2-2, with D possibly TRBD1 on 5 matching bases. Per the germline V gene, CDR1 is SGHTA and CDR2 is FQGNSA. V shed 2 bases and J shed 4 bases, with 14 bases lying between them. The CDR3 totals 16 residues. CDR3 amino acids: CASSLFRFQGTGELFF. DNA for the CDR3: TGTGCCAGCAGCTTATTTCGTTTCCAGGGCACCGGGGAGCTGTTTTTT. Drawing the rest from reference TRBV7-2 and TRBJ2-2, the complete variable domain is GAGVSQSPSNKVTEKGKDVELRCDPISGHTALYWYRQSLGQGLEFLIYFQGNSAPDKSGLPSDRFSAERTGGSVSTLTIQRTQQEDSAVYLCASSLFRFQGTGELFFGEGSRLTVL.

The sample holds a few counts of this clone. The CDR3: CASSPGNSGNTIYF. The CDR3 DNA sequence: TGTGCCAGCAGCCCCGGGAACTCTGGAAACACCATATATTTT. V usage is TRBV7-3 and J usage is TRBJ1-3, with D unclear. Germline values: CDR1 SGHTA, CDR2 FQGTGA. This CDR3 contains 14 residues. Between the trimmed V and J ends, which lost 5 bases and 0 bases, there was a span of 8 bases.

This clone was counted a single time. This sequence joins TRBV9 and TRBJ2-7; D gene unclear. Trimming removed 0 bases from V and 3 bases from J, with 10 bases in between. Germline V gene lookup returns CDR1 SGDLS and CDR2 YYNGEE. This CDR3 is built from 14 residues. The CDR3, as DNA: TGTGCCAGCAGCGTAGGGGTTCAGGACTACGAGCAGTACTTC. This gives the protein CASSVGVQDYEQYF. Filled out from reference TRBV9 and TRBJ2-7, the complete variable domain reads DSGVTQTPKHLITATGQRVTLRCSPRSGDLSVYWYQQSLDQGLQFLIQYYNGEERAKGNILERFSAQQFPDLHSELNLSSLELGDSALYFCASSVGVQDYEQYFGPGTRLTVT.

The chain couples TRBV7-8 to TRBJ2-5; 7 bases match TRBD1. The V and J ends lost 8 bases and 2 bases, in that order; junction bases with no gene match: 2. Germline V gene data show CDR1 as SGHVS and CDR2 as FQNEAQ. This CDR3 contains 12 residues. CDR3 sequence (DNA): TGTGCCAGCTCCAGGGGGCAAGAGACCCAGTACTTC. Its protein is CASSRGQETQYF.

This chain's CDR3 is CASSLADGQGANYGYTF. DNA of the CDR3: TGTGCCAGCAGCTTAGCGGACGGGCAGGGGGCTAACTATGGCTACACCTTC. The gene calls are TRBV7-8 and TRBJ1-2; TRBD1 matches at 7 bases. CDR1 and CDR2 (germline): SGHVS, FQNEAQ. This CDR3 region has 17 residues. J was trimmed by 0 bases and V by 0 bases; bases with no gene match: 7.

The chain joins TRBV29-1 to TRBJ2-7, with 8 bases aligning to TRBD2. V gave up 4 bases and J gave up 3 bases; unmatched junction bases: 5. Germline V gene lookup returns CDR1 SQVTM and CDR2 ANQGSEA. This CDR3 comprises 13 residues. CDR3: CSVGRSGNYEQYF. The CDR3 DNA follows: TGCAGCGTTGGGCGTAGCGGGAACTACGAGCAGTACTTC.